The 8 T cell receptor beta chains in this list originate from one sample, sequenced in a study of cytomegalovirus exposure and HLA in healthy donors. The PCR employed 60 Vbeta primers together with 13 Jbeta primers. TCRdb's table, derived via immunoSEQ multiplex PCR, lists solely in-frame clones and lacks some. The table includes about 77,000 clones, 78% detected once. The sample comprised PBMCs. The receptors originated from a man aged 40-49 years in good health and CMV-seronegative.

The J gene is TRBJ1-1, the V gene TRBV18; TRBD1 is a possible D gene (6 bases). V was shortened by 3 bases and J by 2 bases, with 10 bases between the two germline ends. The CDR3 length is 14 residues. Germline values: CDR1 KGHSH, CDR2 LQKENI. The CDR3 sequence is CASSPQGRNTEAFF. Here the CDR3 DNA reads TGTGCCAGCTCACCGCAGGGGCGCAACACTGAAGCTTTCTTT.

The J gene is TRBJ2-1, the V gene TRBV10-3, with 7 bases aligning to TRBD1. In germline, CDR1 is ENHRY, CDR2 SYGVKD. This CDR3 has 13 amino acids. With V trimmed by 6 bases and J by 8 bases, 7 bases remained unmatched. In DNA form, the CDR3 reads TGTGCCATCAGCGGAAGACAGGGCCATGAGCAGTTCTTC. Translating it yields CAISGRQGHEQFF.

The V call is TRBV18, the J call TRBJ2-7; TRBD1 matches at 7 bases. The CDR3 consists of 14 residues. The V gene end was trimmed by 5 bases and the J gene end by 4 bases; junction bases not matched to a gene: 8. Per germline, CDR1 KGHSH and CDR2 LQKENI. The CDR3 DNA sequence: TGTGCCAGCTCAACGAAACGACAGGGATACGAGCAGTACTTC. As protein: CASSTKRQGYEQYF.

This clone was seen once. The chain links TRBV6-1 to TRBJ1-4, with D perhaps matching TRBD1 (6 bases). Germline values: CDR1 MNHNS, CDR2 SASEGT. V lost 6 bases, J lost 5 bases, and 13 bases lay in between. The CDR3 spans 14 residues. Here the CDR3 reads CASRTGPANEKLFF. As DNA, the CDR3 is TGTGCCAGCAGGACAGGCCCTGCGAATGAAAAACTGTTTTTT.

The chain has TRBV7-9 and TRBJ2-5, with 7 bases matching TRBD2. The J segment lost 3 bases and the V segment lost 3 bases, leaving 1 base of the junction unmatched. Germline V gene sequence: CDR1 SEHNR, CDR2 FQNEAQ (reference sequence). The CDR3 consists of 13 residues. CDR3 nucleotide sequence: TGTGCCAGCAGCTTCGCGGGGGAAGAGACCCAGTACTTC. It codes for CASSFAGEETQYF.

The chain is built from TRBV10-1 and TRBJ1-3, with TRBD1 matching 9 bases. The CDR3 contains 13 residues. Per germline, CDR1 WNHNN and CDR2 SYGVQD (reference sequence). V lost 8 bases, J lost 9 bases, and 8 bases stayed unmatched. The CDR3 sequence is CASARDREGTIYF. The CDR3 DNA reads TGCGCCAGCGCCCGGGACAGGGAAGGCACCATATATTTT.

This sequence joins TRBV29-1 and TRBJ2-7; 11 bases match TRBD1. The germline V gene encodes CDR1 SQVTM and CDR2 ANQGSEA. J was trimmed by 3 bases and V by 2 bases; bases with no gene match: 3. This CDR3 is 14 amino acids long. The CDR3 DNA sequence: TGCAGCGTTGAACCGGGACAGGGGGACTACGAGCAGTACTTC. Translating it yields CSVEPGQGDYEQYF.

The CDR3 nucleotides are TGCGCCAGCTATCCGGGACAGAATAACTATGGCTACACCTTC. This encodes CASYPGQNNYGYTF. The chain carries TRBV5-1 and TRBJ1-2; 7 nucleotides align to TRBD1. The germline V gene has CDR1 SGHRS and CDR2 YFSETQ. V lost 7 bases, J lost 1 base, and 7 bases stayed unmatched. The CDR3 has 14 residues. Looking up the rest from reference TRBV5-1 and TRBJ1-2 gives the full variable domain: KAGVTQTPRYLIKTRGQQVTLSCSPISGHRSVSWYQQTPGQGLQFLFEYFSETQRNKGNFPGRFSGRQFSNSRSEMNVSTLELGDSALYLCASYPGQNNYGYTFGSGTRLTVV.